This T cell receptor (beta chain) is drawn from a study of T cells expressing NK-cell markers. Across the whole study: It was sorted CD3+CD56-NKG2C+, CD3+CD56+NKG2C- and CD3+CD56+NKG2C+ T cells that provided the TCR beta repertoires. Among the eight sequenced donors, seven tested HCMV-seropositive and one tested seronegative.

5'RACE template switching with UMIs produced the TCR beta cDNA. TCRdb reprocessed the 5' RACE reads and reports one entry per CDR3 protein, with no DNA. The listing contains about 140,000 distinct CDR3 sequences. The V gene's germline CDR1 is LNHDA and CDR2 SQIVND (reference sequence). The CDR3 extends over 16 amino acids. As concerns this clonotype: Its antigen is unidentified.

Study-wide findings and caveats: The HCMV specificity of the expanded NKG2C+ T cell clones stayed unresolved.

This chain connects TRBV19 to TRBJ2-1; TCRdb calls TRBD1, which cannot be checked without DNA. The TCR originated in a young man in good health. The sequencing sample was made of blood T cells: a sorted CD56 or NKG2C T cell subset, CD4+ or CD8+ T cells, or bulk PBMC T cells (not recorded which). The CDR3 loop is CASSPFYRDAQDEQFF. Based on the CDR3 plus reference TRBV19 and TRBJ2-1, the full variable domain is DGGITQSPKYLFRKEGQNVTLSCEQNLNHDAMYWYRQDPGQGLRLIYYSQIVNDFQKGDIAEGYSVSREKKESFPLTVTSAQKNPTAFYLCASSPFYRDAQDEQFFGPGTRLTVL.